This T cell receptor beta chain was identified during a study of CXCR3-negative and CXCR3-positive naive CD8 T cells (dated by TCRdb to 2018 to 2020). Study-wide context: In total, approximately 140 million TRB reads were obtained, which works out to roughly 1.5 +/- 0.3 million reads per library. The TRBV-TRBJ cluster analysis covered naive subsets from about five donors and memory cells from 3 donors. The diversity and physicochemical repertoire analyses included fewer than twelve donors pooled from two independent experiments. Study-wide findings and limitations: Repertoire diversity was comparably high in both naive subsets but much lower in memory CD8+ T cells. Freshly isolated PBMCs were used for most assays because CXCR3 expression went down partially after cryopreservation. Compared with CXCR3-negative naive cells, CXCR3-positive naive cells had TRB CDR3s with higher hydrophobicity (lower Kidera factor 4), lower energy, and higher strength and volume indices. Surface CD5, linked to self-reactivity in mice, was comparable between naive subsets; TCR interaction strength was therefore also inferred from TRB CDR3 physicochemical properties. Similar TRBV-TRBJ usage was shown by naive CXCR3-negative and CXCR3-positive cells from the same donor, whereas distinct patterns were shown by memory cells.

In regard to this clonotype: Its binding antigen is unknown.

The reads were generated on a NextSeq 550. The Human TCR Profiling Kit (MiLaboratory) was used to make UMI-labeled 5' RACE TRB cDNA libraries. The full amount of extracted RNA was used for cDNA synthesis, and the full amount of resulting cDNA was used for PCR amplification. Libraries were prepared in parallel with an identical number of PCR cycles. As for how the authors treated the data: About 54,000 +/- 9,700 unique UMI-labeled TRB cDNA molecules per library were extracted with MIGEC and MiXCR, with at least two reads per UMI required. On average, roughly 40,000 +/- 10,000 functional in-frame TRB CDR3 nucleotide clonotypes lacking stop codons were found per library. After downsampling to 5000 UMI-labeled TRB molecules per sample, diversity metrics such as normalized Shannon-Wiener and Chao1 were calculated in VDJtools. For the central five CDR3 residues, VDJtools calculated physicochemical properties weighted by clonotype size, namely interaction energy, strength, volume and Kidera factor 4. Following reprocessing of the reads by TCRdb, the data hold one row per CDR3 protein sequence and no DNA is available. TCRdb, rather than the study authors, made the V and J calls. The sample table holds 120,000 or so distinct CDR3 sequences. The ten largest clonotypes hold 0.5% to 0.6% of the sample.

According to the germline V gene (reference sequence), CDR1 reads DFQATT and CDR2 reads SNEGSKA. CDR3 length: 16 amino acids, cysteine to phenylalanine. No DNA is listed. For every CD8+ T cell subset, 300,000 cells were flow-sorted straight into RLT lysis buffer, and each subset was sorted in triplicate. Naive CD8+ T cells were defined stringently as CD45RO-CCR7+CD27+CD95- to exclude memory contaminants. Standard density gradient centrifugation was used to isolate peripheral blood mononuclear cells from buffy coats. A FACSAria III was used to flow-sort naive CD8+ T cells into CXCR3-negative and CXCR3-positive populations. Total RNA was extracted from sorted cells using an RNeasy Mini Kit.

The sample comprised naive CXCR3+ CD8+ T cells from blood. Interpreted using the paper, the cell subset or site label stands for: CD45RO-CCR7+CD27+CD95- naive CD8+ T cells expressing CXCR3 (TNR3+). The V and J segments used are TRBV20-1 and TRBJ2-5; TCRdb's assignment of TRBD1 cannot be checked, as there is no DNA. This clonotype was sampled from a human donor in good health. Some clones in this sample may be carry-over from other donors' samples. CDR3 sequence: CSARDLGTGDQGTQYF.